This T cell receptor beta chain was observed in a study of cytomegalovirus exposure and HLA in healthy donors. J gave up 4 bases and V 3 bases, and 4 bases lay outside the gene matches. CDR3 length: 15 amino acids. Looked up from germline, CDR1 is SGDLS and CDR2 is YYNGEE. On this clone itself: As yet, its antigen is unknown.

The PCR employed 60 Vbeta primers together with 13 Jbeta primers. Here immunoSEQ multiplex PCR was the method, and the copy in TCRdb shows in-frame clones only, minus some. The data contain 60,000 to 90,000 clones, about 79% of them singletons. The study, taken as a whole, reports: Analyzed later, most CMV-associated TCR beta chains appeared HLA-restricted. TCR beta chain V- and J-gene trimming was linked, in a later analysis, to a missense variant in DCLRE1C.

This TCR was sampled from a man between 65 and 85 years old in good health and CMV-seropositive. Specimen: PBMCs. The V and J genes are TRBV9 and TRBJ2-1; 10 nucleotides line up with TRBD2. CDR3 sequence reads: CASSATLAGYNEQFF. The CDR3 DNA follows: TGTGCCAGCAGCGCGACACTAGCGGGATACAATGAGCAGTTCTTC.